This T cell receptor (beta chain) was documented in a study of T cells in Graves' hyperthyroidism and ophthalmopathy. Notes on the study in general: For ophthalmopathy, model prediction preceded onset by a median about 6.2 months. A model of 13 V-J pairs discriminated ophthalmopathy from stable hyperthyroidism.

Patients aged 18 to 65 with hyperthyroidism were newly diagnosed, with duration under 2 months. Initially, at the first diagnosis of hyperthyroidism and before any ophthalmopathy symptoms, blood was sampled. Amplified TCR beta CDR3 regions came from RNA transcripts. The TCR CDR3 first-round RT-PCR relied on the HTBI primer set. In TCRdb, the multiplex PCR reads were re-called with MiXCR into one record per CDR3 protein. The table has more than 550,000 distinct CDR3 sequences, approximately 19% seen once; the top ten hold about a sixth. This clonotype showed up many times. Its specificity is not known. The sample consisted of blood. The sequence derives from a woman aged 45-60 years with Graves' hyperthyroidism that later progressed to Graves' ophthalmopathy.

For the CDR3, the DNA is TGTGCCAGCAGTAGTACAGGGGGTAGTTATGAAAAACTGTTTTTT. Residues: CASSSTGGSYEKLFF. The chain is built from TRBV6-1 and TRBJ1-4; 8 bases are a match to TRBD1. CDR1 and CDR2 from the germline V gene are MNHNS and SASEGT. The V gene end was trimmed by 5 bases and the J gene end by 6 bases; junction bases not matched to a gene: 8. This CDR3 has 15 residues.